This is a list of T cell receptor beta chains from one sample in a study of cytomegalovirus exposure and HLA in healthy donors. TCRdb keeps only in-frame clones here, not all; method: immunoSEQ multiplex PCR. This sample has 170,000 or so clones; 80% occur once, and the top ten carry 0.5% to 0.8%. Sample: PBMCs. The receptor source for this set is a boy under 18 in good health and CMV-seronegative. CDR3s include the opening cysteine and the closing phenylalanine or tryptophan. D genes are given only for firm matches. Some rows mark clone size as missing; the rest say once, few, many or name a class of expanded clone.

cdr3_aa cdr3_nt d_call v_call cdr3_length clone_size j_call
CAISENSGRIFNEQFF TGTGCCATCAGTGAAAATAGCGGGAGGATTTTCAATGAGCAGTTCTTC TRBD2 TRBV10-3 16 few TRBJ2-1
CASSFAAGGPTREQYF TGTGCCAGCAGCTTCGCAGCGGGAGGGCCCACGAGAGAGCAGTACTTC TRBD2 TRBV5-4 16 - TRBJ2-7
CASHQSGRSSYEQYF TGTGCTAGCCATCAAAGCGGGAGGAGCTCCTACGAGCAGTACTTC TRBD2 TRBV12-5 15 few TRBJ2-7
CASSSRDRAGTEAFF TGTGCCAGCAGCAGTAGGGACAGGGCGGGAACTGAAGCTTTCTTT TRBD1 TRBV5-6 15 - TRBJ1-1
CASSFGDRVWSTDTQYF TGTGCCAGCAGCTTTGGGGACAGGGTGTGGAGCACAGATACGCAGTATTTT TRBD1 TRBV7-8 17 - TRBJ2-3
CASSLTFRDNSPLHF TGTGCCAGCAGCCTGACTTTCAGGGATAATTCACCCCTCCACTTT - TRBV4-2 15 - TRBJ1-6
CASSSPYRDRKTQYF TGTGCCAGTAGTAGCCCTTACCGGGACAGAAAGACCCAGTACTTC TRBD1 TRBV19 15 once TRBJ2-5
CASSTDYGTHTQYF TGTGCCAGCAGCACGGATTACGGGACTCATACGCAGTATTTT - TRBV7-9 14 few TRBJ2-3
CAIPTQGTSGANGELFF TGTGCCATCCCTACCCAAGGGACTAGCGGGGCGAACGGGGAGCTGTTTTTT TRBD2 TRBV10-3 17 - TRBJ2-2
CASSSTGNTEAFF TGTGCCAGCAGCTCGACAGGGAACACTGAAGCTTTCTTT - TRBV5-4 13 - TRBJ1-1
CASSLNGQGAGGYTF TGCGCCAGCAGCTTAAACGGACAGGGGGCAGGTGGCTACACCTTC TRBD1 TRBV7-3 15 - TRBJ1-2
CASSQDPGDREQFF TGCGCCAGCAGCCAAGATCCAGGGGATCGTGAGCAGTTCTTC - TRBV4-1 14 - TRBJ2-1
CASSARTSGGSSYNEQFF TGTGCCAGCAGCGCCCGGACTAGCGGGGGTAGCTCCTACAATGAGCAGTTCTTC TRBD2 TRBV11-2 18 - TRBJ2-1
CASSTGTPNTEAFF TGCGCCAGCAGCACCGGGACACCGAACACTGAAGCTTTCTTT - TRBV5-1 14 - TRBJ1-1
CASSQPGLVKDTQYF TGTGCCAGCTCGCAACCGGGACTGGTCAAAGATACGCAGTATTTT - TRBV18 15 - TRBJ2-3
CASNWTGGKGGYTF TGTGCCAGCAACTGGACAGGGGGTAAAGGAGGCTACACCTTC TRBD1 TRBV6-1 14 - TRBJ1-2
CASSDIGDRNTEAFF TGTGCCAGCAGTGACATAGGGGACAGAAACACTGAAGCTTTCTTT TRBD1 TRBV6-6 15 - TRBJ1-1
CASSKVGSGGLFHTQYF TGTGCCAGCAGCAAAGTAGGTAGCGGGGGGCTCTTCCATACGCAGTATTTT - TRBV21-1 17 - TRBJ2-3
CASTLDMGTGELFF TGTGCCAGCACCCTGGACATGGGCACCGGGGAGCTGTTTTTT - TRBV5-5 14 - TRBJ2-2
CASRGGSEGEQFF TGCGCCAGCAGGGGAGGTTCCGAGGGTGAGCAGTTCTTC - TRBV5-1 13 - TRBJ2-1
CASSRAGGTDTQYF TGCGCCAGCAGCCGCGCGGGAGGGACCGATACGCAGTATTTT TRBD2 TRBV4-3 14 - TRBJ2-3
CASSHPHSGTSDEQYF TGTGCCAGCAGCCATCCCCATTCCGGGACTAGCGACGAGCAGTACTTC TRBD2 TRBV4-2 16 - TRBJ2-7
CASSSERYNEQFF TGTGCCAGCAGCTCCGAGCGGTACAATGAGCAGTTCTTC - TRBV5-5 13 - TRBJ2-1
CASSSAEGETQYF TGTGCCAGTAGTTCGGCGGAGGGGGAGACCCAGTACTTC - TRBV19 13 - TRBJ2-5
CASGFSDQPQHF TGTGCTAGTGGTTTTTCAGATCAGCCCCAGCATTTT - TRBV12-5 12 - TRBJ1-5
CASSLGQGLDEQYF TGTGCCAGCAGCTTAGGACAGGGGCTAGACGAGCAGTACTTC TRBD1 TRBV7-3 14 few TRBJ2-7
CASSLVAVRREAFF TGTGCCAGCAGCTTAGTGGCCGTCAGGCGTGAAGCTTTCTTT - TRBV7-8 14 - TRBJ1-1
CASSQTRTGPVSGYTF TGTGCCAGCAGCCAAACCCGGACAGGGCCGGTCTCTGGCTACACCTTC TRBD1 TRBV7-6 16 - TRBJ1-2
CASSQEISSRGSF TGCGCCAGCAGCCAAGAAATCTCGTCCAGGGGCAGCTTC - TRBV4-1 13 - TRBJ1-2
CASSGAGGIYNEQFF TGTGCCAGCAGTGGCGCGGGAGGGATTTACAATGAGCAGTTCTTC TRBD2 TRBV2 15 - TRBJ2-1
CASSLLGTGNYEQYF TGTGCCAGCAGCTTGTTGGGGACAGGAAACTACGAGCAGTACTTC TRBD1 TRBV5-5 15 - TRBJ2-7
CASSYLGTGVTQPQHF TGTGCCAGCAGTTACTTGGGGACAGGGGTAACTCAGCCCCAGCATTTT TRBD1 TRBV6-5 16 - TRBJ1-5
CAWNTPGQENYGYTF TGTGCCTGGAACACCCCGGGACAGGAGAACTATGGCTACACCTTC TRBD1 TRBV30 15 - TRBJ1-2
CAWTGLQGDTEAFF TGTGCCTGGACTGGACTACAGGGGGACACTGAAGCTTTCTTT TRBD1 TRBV30 14 - TRBJ1-1
CASRGSGLAVKGDTQYF TGTGCCAGCAGGGGTTCCGGACTAGCGGTAAAGGGAGATACGCAGTATTTT TRBD2 TRBV2 17 - TRBJ2-3
CASSDQGQGTDTQYF TGTGCCAGCAGCGACCAGGGACAGGGCACAGATACGCAGTATTTT TRBD1 TRBV9 15 - TRBJ2-3
CASSPGLASDEQFF TGTGCCAGCAGCCCCGGGTTGGCATCCGATGAGCAGTTCTTC - TRBV7-6 14 few TRBJ2-1
CASSQGADTQYF TGTGCCAGCAGTCAGGGGGCAGATACGCAGTATTTT TRBD1 TRBV11-3 12 - TRBJ2-3
CASSQEGLVVTYEQYF TGCGCCAGCAGCCAAGAGGGACTCGTGGTAACCTACGAGCAGTACTTC - TRBV4-1 16 - TRBJ2-7
CASSLVSQGNQPQHF TGTGCCAGCAGCTTGGTGAGTCAGGGGAATCAGCCCCAGCATTTT - TRBV5-6 15 - TRBJ1-5
CASSLTGGDTEAFF TGTGCCAGCAGCCTAACAGGGGGGGACACTGAAGCTTTCTTT TRBD1 TRBV16 14 once TRBJ1-1
CASSLATSTSYNEQFF TGCGCCAGCAGCTTGGCGACTAGTACTTCCTACAATGAGCAGTTCTTC - TRBV5-1 16 once TRBJ2-1
CASRIRTGVNYEQYF TGTGCCAGCAGGATTCGGACAGGGGTAAACTACGAGCAGTACTTC TRBD1 TRBV2 15 - TRBJ2-7
CASSFPLGGKGEQYF TGTGCCAGCAGCTTCCCTTTGGGGGGTAAGGGCGAGCAGTACTTC - TRBV11-3 15 - TRBJ2-7
CAIRMDSHTEAFF TGTGCCATCAGGATGGACAGTCACACTGAAGCTTTCTTT - TRBV10-3 13 - TRBJ1-1
CAWTGSYGYTF TGTGCCTGGACAGGGTCCTATGGCTACACCTTC - TRBV30 11 - TRBJ1-2
CASSQGAGPSYEQYF TGTGCCAGCAGCCAAGGGGCAGGTCCCTCCTACGAGCAGTACTTC - TRBV9 15 - TRBJ2-7
CASRVGTEAFF TGTGCCAGTAGGGTCGGGACTGAAGCTTTCTTT - TRBV19 11 - TRBJ1-1
CASSQARASGSYEQYF TGCGCCAGCAGCCAAGCCCGGGCTAGCGGGAGCTACGAGCAGTACTTC TRBD2 TRBV4-1 16 - TRBJ2-7
CASSGSYLQGASDEQFF TGTGCCAGCAGTGGATCGTACCTACAGGGGGCATCGGATGAGCAGTTCTTC TRBD1 TRBV25-1 17 - TRBJ2-1
CASSPGEPDEQYF TGTGCCAGCAGTCCCGGGGAGCCCGACGAGCAGTACTTC - TRBV2 13 - TRBJ2-7
CASSHYVAGRTPGTEAFF TGTGCCAGCAGCCACTACGTGGCAGGGCGTACCCCGGGCACTGAAGCTTTCTTT - TRBV4-2 18 - TRBJ1-1
CASSLGTGTTEAFF TGCGCCAGCAGCTTGGGCACAGGCACCACTGAAGCTTTCTTT - TRBV5-1 14 - TRBJ1-1
CASKGTTNYEQYF TGTGCCAGCAAGGGGACAACTAACTACGAGCAGTACTTC - TRBV7-8 13 - TRBJ2-7
CAWTSTGFVYGYTF TGTGCCTGGACCAGTACGGGGTTCGTCTATGGCTACACCTTC - TRBV30 14 - TRBJ1-2
CACSPHRGVGDTQYF TGTGCCTGTTCGCCGCACAGGGGTGTTGGAGATACGCAGTATTTT TRBD1 TRBV30 15 - TRBJ2-3
CASSERDTPYEQYF TGTGCCAGCAGCGAGCGGGACACCCCCTACGAGCAGTACTTC - TRBV9 14 few TRBJ2-7
CASGRRTGDRSTNQPQHF TGTGCCAGCGGGCGGCGGACAGGGGACCGAAGCACCAATCAGCCCCAGCATTTT TRBD1 TRBV7-2 18 - TRBJ1-5
CASTERGSLNTGELFF TGTGCCAGCACTGAAAGGGGCAGCCTTAACACCGGGGAGCTGTTTTTT - TRBV2 16 - TRBJ2-2
CASSPRDRLADTQYF TGCGCCAGCAGCCCTCGGGATAGACTGGCAGATACGCAGTATTTT - TRBV4-1 15 - TRBJ2-3